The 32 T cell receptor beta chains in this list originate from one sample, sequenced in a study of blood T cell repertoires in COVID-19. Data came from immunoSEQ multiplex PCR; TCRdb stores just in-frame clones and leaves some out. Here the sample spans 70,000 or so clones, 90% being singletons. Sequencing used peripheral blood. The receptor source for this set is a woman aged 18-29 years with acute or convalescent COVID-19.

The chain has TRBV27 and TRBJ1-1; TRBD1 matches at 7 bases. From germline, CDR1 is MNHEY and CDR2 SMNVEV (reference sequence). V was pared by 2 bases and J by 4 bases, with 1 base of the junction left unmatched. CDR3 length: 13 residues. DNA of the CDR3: TGTGCCAGCAGTTTAGCAGGGGGCACTGAAGCTTTCTTT. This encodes CASSLAGGTEAFF.

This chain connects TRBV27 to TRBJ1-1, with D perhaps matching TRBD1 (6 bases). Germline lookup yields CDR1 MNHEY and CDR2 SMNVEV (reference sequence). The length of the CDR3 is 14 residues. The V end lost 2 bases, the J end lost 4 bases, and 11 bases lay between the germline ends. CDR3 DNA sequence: TGTGCCAGCAGTTTACGCAGGGGTGGCACTGAAGCTTTCTTT. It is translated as CASSLRRGGTEAFF.

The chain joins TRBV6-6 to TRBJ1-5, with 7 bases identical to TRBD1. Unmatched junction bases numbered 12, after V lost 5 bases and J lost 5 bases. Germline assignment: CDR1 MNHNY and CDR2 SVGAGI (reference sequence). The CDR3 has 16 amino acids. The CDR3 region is CASSRTLQGTHQPQHF. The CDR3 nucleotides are TGTGCCAGCAGTCGAACCTTACAGGGGACCCATCAGCCCCAGCATTTT.

The CDR3 DNA sequence: TGTGCCAGCAGCTCAGGACTGTCAGATACGCAGTATTTT. This sequence encodes CASSSGLSDTQYF. The rearrangement links TRBV7-2 to TRBJ2-3; the D gene is possibly TRBD2 (5 bases). V was cut by 4 bases and J by 4 bases, with 9 bases left in between. Germline V gives CDR1 SGHTA, CDR2 FQGNSA. This CDR3 contains 13 residues.

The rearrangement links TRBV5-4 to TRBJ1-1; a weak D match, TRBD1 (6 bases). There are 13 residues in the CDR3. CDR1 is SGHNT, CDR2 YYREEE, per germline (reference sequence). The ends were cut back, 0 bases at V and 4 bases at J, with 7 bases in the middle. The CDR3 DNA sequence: TGTGCCAGCAGCTTGGTGGGGGCCACTGAAGCTTTCTTT. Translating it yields CASSLVGATEAFF.

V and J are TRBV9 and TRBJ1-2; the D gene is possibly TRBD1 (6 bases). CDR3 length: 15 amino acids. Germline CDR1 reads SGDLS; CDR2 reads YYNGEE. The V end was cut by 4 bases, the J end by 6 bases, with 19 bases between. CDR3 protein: CASSSGGGALDGYTF. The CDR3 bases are TGTGCCAGCAGCTCCGGGGGGGGCGCCCTGGATGGCTACACCTTC.

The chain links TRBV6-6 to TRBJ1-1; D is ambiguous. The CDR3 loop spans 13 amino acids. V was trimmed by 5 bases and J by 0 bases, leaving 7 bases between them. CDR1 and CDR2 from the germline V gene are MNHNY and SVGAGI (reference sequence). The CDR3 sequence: CASSPPVNTEAFF. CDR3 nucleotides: TGTGCCAGCAGTCCCCCGGTGAACACTGAAGCTTTCTTT.

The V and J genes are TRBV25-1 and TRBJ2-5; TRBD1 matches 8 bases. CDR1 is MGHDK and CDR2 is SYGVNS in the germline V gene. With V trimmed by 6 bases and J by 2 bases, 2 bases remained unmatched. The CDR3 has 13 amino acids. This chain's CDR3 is CASSRGRQETQYF. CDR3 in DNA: TGTGCCAGCAGCAGGGGGCGGCAAGAGACCCAGTACTTC.

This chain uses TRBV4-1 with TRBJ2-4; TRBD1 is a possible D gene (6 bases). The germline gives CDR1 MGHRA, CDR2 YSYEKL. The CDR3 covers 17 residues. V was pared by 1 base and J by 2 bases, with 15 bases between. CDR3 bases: TGCGCCAGCAGCCAAGGCGTGGGGGCGCCGACCAAAAACATTCAGTACTTC. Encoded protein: CASSQGVGAPTKNIQYF.

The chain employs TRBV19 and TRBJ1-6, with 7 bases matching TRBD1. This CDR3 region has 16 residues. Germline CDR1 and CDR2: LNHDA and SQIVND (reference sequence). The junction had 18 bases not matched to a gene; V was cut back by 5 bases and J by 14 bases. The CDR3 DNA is TGTGCCAGTAGTGGACTCCCGGACAGGCCTGTAATAACCCTCCACTTT. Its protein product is CASSGLPDRPVITLHF. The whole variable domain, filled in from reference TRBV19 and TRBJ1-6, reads DGGITQSPKYLFRKEGQNVTLSCEQNLNHDAMYWYRQDPGQGLRLIYYSQIVNDFQKGDIAEGYSVSREKKESFPLTVTSAQKNPTAFYLCASSGLPDRPVITLHFGNGTRLTVT.

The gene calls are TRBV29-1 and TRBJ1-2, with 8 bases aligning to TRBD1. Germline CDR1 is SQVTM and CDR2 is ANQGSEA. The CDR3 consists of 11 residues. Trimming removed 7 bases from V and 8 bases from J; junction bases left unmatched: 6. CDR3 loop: CSAGQGWGYTF. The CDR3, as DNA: TGCAGCGCCGGACAGGGATGGGGCTACACCTTC.

CDR3 nucleotide sequence: TGCAGCGTTGAAGAGGGGGCAAAAGAGACCCAGTACTTC. Amino acids: CSVEEGAKETQYF. The gene calls are TRBV29-1 and TRBJ2-5, with D maybe TRBD1 (6 bases). CDR1 is SQVTM and CDR2 is ANQGSEA in the germline V gene. V lost 0 bases and J 3 bases, leaving 8 bases between the germline ends. The CDR3 contains 13 residues.

CDR3 in amino acids: CASSQSIRTGTEAFF. CDR3 nucleotides: TGTGCCAGCAGCCAAAGTATTCGGACAGGTACTGAAGCTTTCTTT. The gene calls are TRBV3-1 (or the pseudogene TRBV3-2) and TRBJ1-1; TRBD1 matches at 7 bases. Germline CDR1 is LGHDT and CDR2 is YNNKEL (reference sequence). Losses at the gene ends were 2 bases for V and 5 bases for J; bases not matched to a gene: 8. The CDR3 covers 15 residues.

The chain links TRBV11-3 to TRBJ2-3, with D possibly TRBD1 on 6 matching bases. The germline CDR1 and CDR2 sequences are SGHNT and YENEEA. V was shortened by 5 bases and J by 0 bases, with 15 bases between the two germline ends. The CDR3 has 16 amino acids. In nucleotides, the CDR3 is TGTGCCAGCAGCACCGAGGGACAAACTAGCACAGATACGCAGTATTTT. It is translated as CASSTEGQTSTDTQYF. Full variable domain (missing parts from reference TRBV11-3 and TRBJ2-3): EAGVVQSPRYKIIEKKQPVAFWCNPISGHNTLYWYLQNLGQGPELLIRYENEEAVDDSQLPKDRFSAERLKGVDSTLKIQPAELGDSAVYLCASSTEGQTSTDTQYFGPGTRLTVL.

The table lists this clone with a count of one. The CDR3: CASSYARGFNTEAFF. The DNA for the CDR3 is TGTGCCAGCAGTTACGCCAGGGGTTTTAACACTGAAGCTTTCTTT. This rearrangement joins TRBV6-5 to TRBJ1-1; a weak D match, TRBD1 (6 bases). Trimming removed 2 bases from V and 2 bases from J, with 12 bases in between. The CDR3 has 15 amino acids. Germline CDR1 is MNHEY and CDR2 is SVGAGI.

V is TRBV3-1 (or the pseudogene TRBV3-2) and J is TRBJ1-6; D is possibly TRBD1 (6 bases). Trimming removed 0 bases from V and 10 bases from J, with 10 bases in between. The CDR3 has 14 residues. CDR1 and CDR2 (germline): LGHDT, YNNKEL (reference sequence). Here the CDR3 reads CASSQESGGSPLHF. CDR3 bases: TGTGCCAGCAGCCAAGAATCGGGGGGCTCACCCCTCCACTTT.

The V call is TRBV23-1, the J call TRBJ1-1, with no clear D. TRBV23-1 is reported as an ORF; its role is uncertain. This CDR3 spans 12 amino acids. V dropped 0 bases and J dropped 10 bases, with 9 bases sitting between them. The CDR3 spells CASSQSPPRAFF. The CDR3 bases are TGCGCCAGCAGTCAATCTCCCCCCAGAGCTTTCTTT.

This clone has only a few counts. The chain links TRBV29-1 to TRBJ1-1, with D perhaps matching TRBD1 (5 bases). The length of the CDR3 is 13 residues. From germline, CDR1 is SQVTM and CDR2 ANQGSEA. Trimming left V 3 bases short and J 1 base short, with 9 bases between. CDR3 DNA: TGCAGCGTTGATCGACAGCCGAACACTGAAGCTTTCTTT. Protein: CSVDRQPNTEAFF.

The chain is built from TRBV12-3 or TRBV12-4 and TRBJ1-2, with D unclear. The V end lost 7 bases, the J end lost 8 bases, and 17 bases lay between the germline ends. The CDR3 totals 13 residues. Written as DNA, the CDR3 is TGTGCCAGCACCCTTTTGAAAAACGGGGGCTACACCTTC. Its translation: CASTLLKNGGYTF.

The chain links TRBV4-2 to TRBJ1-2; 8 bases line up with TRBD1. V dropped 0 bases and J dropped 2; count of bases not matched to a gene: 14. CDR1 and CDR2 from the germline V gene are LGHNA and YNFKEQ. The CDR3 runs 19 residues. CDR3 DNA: TGTGCCAGCAGCCAAGATCGGAGGGCAGGGGGCGACCAGAACTATGGCTACACCTTC. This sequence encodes CASSQDRRAGGDQNYGYTF.

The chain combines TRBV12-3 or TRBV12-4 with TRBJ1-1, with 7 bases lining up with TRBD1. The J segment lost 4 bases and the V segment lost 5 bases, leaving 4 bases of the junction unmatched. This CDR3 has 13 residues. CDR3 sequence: CASSRGGVTEAFF. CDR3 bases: TGTGCCAGCAGTAGAGGGGGCGTCACTGAAGCTTTCTTT.

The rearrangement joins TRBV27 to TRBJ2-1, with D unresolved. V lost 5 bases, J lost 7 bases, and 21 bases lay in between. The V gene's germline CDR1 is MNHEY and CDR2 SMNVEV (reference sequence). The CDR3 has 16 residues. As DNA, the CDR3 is TGTGCCAGCAGTCCCTACCGAGCACTACGGGTGAATGAGCAGTTCTTC. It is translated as CASSPYRALRVNEQFF.

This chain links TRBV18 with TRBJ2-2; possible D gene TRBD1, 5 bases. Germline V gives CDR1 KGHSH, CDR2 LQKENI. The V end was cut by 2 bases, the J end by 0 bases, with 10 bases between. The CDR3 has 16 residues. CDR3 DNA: TGTGCCAGCTCACCAACCAGGGATACGAACACCGGGGAGCTGTTTTTT. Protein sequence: CASSPTRDTNTGELFF.

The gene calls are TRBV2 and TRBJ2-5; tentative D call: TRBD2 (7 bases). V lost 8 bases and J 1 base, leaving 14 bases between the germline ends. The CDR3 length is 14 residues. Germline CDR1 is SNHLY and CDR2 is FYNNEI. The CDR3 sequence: CASRRGGSQETQYF. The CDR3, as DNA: TGTGCCAGCCGGAGGGGGGGGTCCCAAGAGACCCAGTACTTC.

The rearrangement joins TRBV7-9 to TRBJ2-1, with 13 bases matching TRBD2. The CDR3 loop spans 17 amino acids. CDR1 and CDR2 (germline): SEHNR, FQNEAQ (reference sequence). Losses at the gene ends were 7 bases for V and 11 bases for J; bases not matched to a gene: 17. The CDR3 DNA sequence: TGTGCCAGCACTAAAGCGGGGGCGGGGACTAGCGGGGATAAGCAGTTCTTC. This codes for CASTKAGAGTSGDKQFF. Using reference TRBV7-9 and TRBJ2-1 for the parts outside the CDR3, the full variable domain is DTGVSQNPRHKITKRGQNVTFRCDPISEHNRLYWYRQTLGQGPEFLTYFQNEAQLEKSRLLSDRFSAERPKGSFSTLEIQRTEQGDSAMYLCASTKAGAGTSGDKQFFGPGTRLTVL.

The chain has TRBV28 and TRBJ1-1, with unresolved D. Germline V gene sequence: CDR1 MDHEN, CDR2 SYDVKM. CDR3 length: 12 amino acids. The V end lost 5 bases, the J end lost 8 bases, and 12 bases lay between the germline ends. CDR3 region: CASSPVFSEAFF. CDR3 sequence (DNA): TGTGCCAGCAGTCCCGTCTTTTCCGAAGCTTTCTTT.

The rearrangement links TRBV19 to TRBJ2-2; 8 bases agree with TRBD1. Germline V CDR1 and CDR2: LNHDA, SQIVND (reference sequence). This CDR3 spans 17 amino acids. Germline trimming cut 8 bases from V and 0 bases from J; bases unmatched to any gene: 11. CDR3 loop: CASGPRGRVSNTGELFF. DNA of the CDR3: TGTGCCAGTGGCCCCAGGGGGCGCGTTTCGAACACCGGGGAGCTGTTTTTT.

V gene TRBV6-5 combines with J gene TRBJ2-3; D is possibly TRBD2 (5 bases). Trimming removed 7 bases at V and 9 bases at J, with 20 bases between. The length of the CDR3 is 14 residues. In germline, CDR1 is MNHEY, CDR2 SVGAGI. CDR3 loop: CASTSRLPQRTQYF. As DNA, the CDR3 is TGTGCCAGCACCTCACGACTACCCCAGAGGACGCAGTATTTT.

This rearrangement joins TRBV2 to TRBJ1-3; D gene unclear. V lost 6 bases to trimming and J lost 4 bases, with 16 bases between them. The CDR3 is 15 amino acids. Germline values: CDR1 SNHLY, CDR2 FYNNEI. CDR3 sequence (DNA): TGTGCCAGCAGCTACAGTACAGTGCAAGGAAACACCATATATTTT. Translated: CASSYSTVQGNTIYF.

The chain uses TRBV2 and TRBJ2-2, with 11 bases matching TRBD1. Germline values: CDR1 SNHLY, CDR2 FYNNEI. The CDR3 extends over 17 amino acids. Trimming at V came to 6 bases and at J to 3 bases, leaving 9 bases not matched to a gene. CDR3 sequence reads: CASSGQGAYLHTGELFF. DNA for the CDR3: TGTGCCAGCAGCGGACAGGGGGCGTACTTGCACACCGGGGAGCTGTTTTTT.

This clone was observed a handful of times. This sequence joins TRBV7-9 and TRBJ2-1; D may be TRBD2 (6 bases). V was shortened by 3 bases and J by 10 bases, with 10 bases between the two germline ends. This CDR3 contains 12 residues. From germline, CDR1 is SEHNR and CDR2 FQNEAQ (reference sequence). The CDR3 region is CASSFNAGEQFF. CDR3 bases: TGTGCCAGCAGCTTTAACGCGGGGGAGCAGTTCTTC.

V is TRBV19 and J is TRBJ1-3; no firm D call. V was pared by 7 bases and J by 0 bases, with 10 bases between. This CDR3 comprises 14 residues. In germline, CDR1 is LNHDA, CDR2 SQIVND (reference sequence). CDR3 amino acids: CASIAPYSGNTIYF. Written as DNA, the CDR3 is TGTGCCAGTATCGCGCCCTACTCTGGAAACACCATATATTTT.